The present entry profiles one T cell receptor (beta chain) with its context. Every isolated RNA sample was fully reverse transcribed, so sequencing captured expressed TCRB transcripts. This table comes from immunoSEQ multiplex PCR, and its TCRdb copy is limited to in-frame clones, with some not included. This repertoire shows 150,000 or so clones, around 10% found once; its top ten account for roughly 2%. This entry belongs to a study of beta chain features in type 1 diabetes. The length of the CDR3 is 15 residues. The V gene lost 4 bases and the J gene lost 2 bases, with 12 bases spanning the gap. Germline V lookup: CDR1 MGHDK, CDR2 SYGVNS.

The chain carries TRBV25-1 and TRBJ1-5, with D tentatively TRBD1 (5 bases). What was sequenced was central memory CD4+ T cells from blood. This receptor was taken from a man in his late teens or twenties in good health. The CDR3 coding sequence is TGTGCCAGCAGTGGAAGGTCGGGGGGCAATCAGCCCCAGCATTTT. It codes for CASSGRSGGNQPQHF.